The 22 T cell receptor beta chains in this list originate from one sample, sequenced in a study of T cell changes during pregnancy in multiple sclerosis. The data were produced by immunoSEQ multiplex PCR, yet TCRdb's version contains in-frame clones alone and is incomplete. The sample has 35,000 to 50,000 clones; more than 90% are singletons. Sequenced here: CD4+ T cells from peripheral blood mononuclear cells, sampled in the first trimester of pregnancy. Receptors were obtained from a female donor with multiple sclerosis, enrolled in a pregnancy study.

This clone is a singleton in its sample. This chain links TRBV6-5 with TRBJ2-7; D possibly corresponds to TRBD1 (6 bases). The CDR3 totals 13 residues. The germline gives CDR1 MNHEY, CDR2 SVGAGI. V was clipped by 4 bases and J by 2 bases, with 9 bases between them. CDR3 sequence: CASSSPGAYEQYF. The CDR3 nucleotides read TGTGCCAGCAGTTCCCCAGGGGCCTACGAGCAGTACTTC.

The sample holds one count of this clone. The chain is built from TRBV6-1 and TRBJ2-1; 9 bases align to TRBD1. The J segment lost 7 bases and the V segment lost 6 bases, leaving 10 bases of the junction unmatched. Germline V gene sequence: CDR1 MNHNS, CDR2 SASEGT. There are 15 residues in the CDR3. CDR3 sequence: CASSLTGQGNNEQFF. DNA of the CDR3: TGTGCCAGCAGCCTAACGGGACAGGGTAATAATGAGCAGTTCTTC.

The rearrangement uses TRBV11-3 and TRBJ2-1; D uncertain. The V gene lost 5 bases and the J gene lost 8 bases, with 7 bases spanning the gap. Germline V gives CDR1 SGHNT, CDR2 YENEEA. The CDR3 contains 11 residues. The CDR3 protein is CASSQTHEQFF. The DNA of the CDR3 is TGTGCCAGCAGCCAAACTCATGAGCAGTTCTTC.

The chain employs TRBV5-1 and TRBJ2-2, with 8 bases identical to TRBD2. Germline V lookup: CDR1 SGHRS, CDR2 YFSETQ. With V trimmed by 3 bases and J by 6 bases, 7 bases remained unmatched. This CDR3 contains 15 residues. Here the CDR3 DNA reads TGCGCCAGCAGCTGGAGCGGGAGAGAATCCGGGGAGCTGTTTTTT. This encodes CASSWSGRESGELFF.

The chain combines TRBV5-4 with TRBJ2-5; D unresolved. Looked up from germline, CDR1 is SGHNT and CDR2 is YYREEE (reference sequence). Trimming stripped 6 bases from V and 2 bases from J, with 5 bases between. The CDR3 is 11 residues long. Here the CDR3 DNA reads TGTGCCAGCACCTATCAAGAGACCCAGTACTTC. Protein product: CASTYQETQYF.

The chain carries TRBV9 and TRBJ2-1; 7 nucleotides agree with TRBD1. CDR1 and CDR2 from the germline V gene are SGDLS and YYNGEE. The CDR3 is 15 amino acids. The CDR3 loop is CASPPHRGPYNEQFF. Here the CDR3 DNA reads TGTGCAAGCCCTCCCCACAGGGGACCCTACAATGAGCAGTTCTTC.

The CDR3 coding sequence is TGTGCCGGGCAGAATAGGGGTCGGGTGACCGGGGAGCTGTTTTTT. This translates into CAGQNRGRVTGELFF. The rearrangement joins TRBV6-1 to TRBJ2-2, with D possibly matching TRBD1 (5 bases). The CDR3 loop spans 15 amino acids. From germline, CDR1 is MNHNS and CDR2 SASEGT. The V gene lost 11 bases and the J gene lost 5 bases, with 21 bases spanning the gap.

This chain connects TRBV4-2 to TRBJ1-1; perhaps TRBD1 as D (6 bases). V shed 0 bases and J shed 9 bases, with 14 bases lying between them. The V gene's germline CDR1 is LGHNA and CDR2 YNFKEQ. The CDR3 is 14 residues long. The CDR3 sequence is CASSQETTGSKAFF. As DNA, the CDR3 is TGTGCCAGCAGCCAAGAGACGACAGGAAGTAAAGCTTTCTTT.

The chain links TRBV7-2 to TRBJ1-6; the D is unclear. Germline assignment: CDR1 SGHTA and CDR2 FQGNSA. The CDR3 has 14 amino acids. V was shortened by 5 bases and J by 8 bases, with 13 bases between the two germline ends. CDR3 in amino acids: CASSNGRVDSPLHF. The CDR3 coding sequence is TGTGCCAGCAGCAACGGGAGGGTGGATTCACCCCTCCACTTT. The whole variable domain, remainder taken from reference TRBV7-2 and TRBJ1-6, is GAGVSQSPSNKVTEKGKDVELRCDPISGHTALYWYRQSLGQGLEFLIYFQGNSAPDKSGLPSDRFSAERTGGSVSTLTIQRTQQEDSAVYLCASSNGRVDSPLHFGNGTRLTVT.

V and J are TRBV6-1 and TRBJ2-3; 7 nucleotides line up with TRBD2. The CDR3 is made up of 16 amino acids. V lost 4 bases and J lost 0; bases outside the gene matches: 7. Germline CDR1 MNHNS, CDR2 SASEGT. CDR3 region: CASSGPIAGSTDTQYF. For the CDR3, the DNA is TGTGCCAGCAGTGGCCCAATAGCGGGTAGCACAGATACGCAGTATTTT.

V usage is TRBV15 and J usage is TRBJ2-1; D may be TRBD1 (5 bases). Trimming shortened V by 0 bases and J by 4 bases, and 10 bases separated the two germline ends. The CDR3 sequence is 15 residues long. Germline CDR1 and CDR2: LNHNV and YYDKDF (reference sequence). CDR3 bases: TGTGCCACCAGCAGAGATGGCAGGGTTTACAATGAGCAGTTCTTC. It encodes CATSRDGRVYNEQFF.

The chain couples TRBV29-1 to TRBJ2-3, with D maybe TRBD1 (5 bases). The CDR3 contains 14 residues. Germline assignment: CDR1 SQVTM and CDR2 ANQGSEA. Trimming pared 7 bases from V and 1 base from J, leaving 15 bases between. CDR3 protein: CSAGLGAGTDTQYF. The DNA of the CDR3 is TGCAGCGCTGGGCTAGGGGCCGGCACAGATACGCAGTATTTT.

This chain uses TRBV6-5 with TRBJ2-7, with D perhaps matching TRBD2 (6 bases). Germline V lookup: CDR1 MNHEY, CDR2 SVGAGI. This CDR3 has 12 amino acids. The germline V and J ends were trimmed by 6 bases and 6 bases, with 12 bases remaining between them. This chain's CDR3 is CASSPGGLEQYF. CDR3 in DNA: TGTGCCAGCAGCCCCGGGGGTCTCGAGCAGTACTTC.

The CDR3 spells CASIPRQPSGEGNEQFF. The CDR3 DNA reads TGTGCCAGCATCCCTCGGCAGCCTAGCGGAGAAGGAAATGAGCAGTTCTTC. The J gene is TRBJ2-1, the V gene TRBV27, with 7 bases aligning to TRBD2. J lost 7 bases, V lost 7 bases, and 19 bases had no gene match. CDR3 length: 17 residues. The germline V gene has CDR1 MNHEY and CDR2 SMNVEV (reference sequence).

The chain couples TRBV5-1 to TRBJ2-3; 7 bases align to TRBD1. CDR3 size: 16 residues. Germline V gene data show CDR1 as SGHRS and CDR2 as YFSETQ. V lost 4 bases to trimming and J lost 0 bases; unmatched junction nucleotides: 8. The CDR3 region is CASSQGVQASTDTQYF. The CDR3 nucleotides are TGCGCCAGCAGCCAGGGGGTTCAGGCCAGCACAGATACGCAGTATTTT.

The chain is built from TRBV5-1 and TRBJ2-7; D might be TRBD2 (6 bases). This CDR3 region has 11 residues. Germline-derived CDR1 and CDR2 are SGHRS and YFSETQ. Deletions cut 4 bases from V and 4 bases from J, with 6 bases between. CDR3 loop: CASSRGYEQYF. The CDR3 DNA reads as TGCGCCAGCAGCCGGGGGTACGAGCAGTACTTC.

CDR3 DNA sequence: TGTGCCATCAGTGGGACTAGCGGGAGAGTCTCCTACAATGAGCAGTTCTTC. It is translated as CAISGTSGRVSYNEQFF. The rearrangement links TRBV10-3 to TRBJ2-1; 13 bases fit TRBD2. The CDR3 sequence is 17 residues long. Germline V gene sequence: CDR1 ENHRY, CDR2 SYGVKD. V lost 4 bases, J lost 0 bases, and 3 bases stayed unmatched.

This chain joins TRBV28 and TRBJ1-4; no definite D call. The germline V gene encodes CDR1 MDHEN and CDR2 SYDVKM. This CDR3 spans 14 amino acids. V was shortened by 2 bases and J by 2 bases, with 6 bases between the two germline ends. The CDR3, as DNA: TGTGCCAGCAGTTTACCGGGGACTAATGAAAAACTGTTTTTT. This sequence encodes CASSLPGTNEKLFF.

The rearrangement uses TRBV6-1 and TRBJ2-1; 8 bases fit TRBD1. From germline, CDR1 is MNHNS and CDR2 SASEGT. The CDR3 has 14 amino acids. J was trimmed by 2 bases and V by 6 bases; bases with no gene match: 3. The CDR3 protein is CASRGTGPYNEQFF. The CDR3 region has the DNA TGTGCCAGCAGGGGGACAGGACCCTACAATGAGCAGTTCTTC.

The V gene is TRBV30, the J gene TRBJ2-5; TRBD1 might be the D (5 bases). The J call may be in error: the DNA end matches TRBJ2-7 better. CDR3 length: 13 residues. From germline, CDR1 is GTSNPN and CDR2 SVGIG (reference sequence). The CDR3 DNA follows: TGTGCCTGGAGTTCCCAGGGCTCCTACGAGCAGTACTTC. This gives the protein CAWSSQGSYEQYF.

The chain uses TRBV5-1 and TRBJ2-1, with a possible D match to TRBD2 (5 bases). CDR3 length equals 14 residues. Germline lookup yields CDR1 SGHRS and CDR2 YFSETQ. Trimming left V 3 bases short and J 8 bases short, with 15 bases between. CDR3 region: CASSSPSGDDEQFF. The CDR3 nucleotides read TGCGCCAGCAGCTCTCCGTCCGGGGATGATGAGCAGTTCTTC.

The chain joins TRBV6-1 to TRBJ2-6, with D possibly being TRBD2 (5 bases). Trimming pared 7 bases from V and 10 bases from J, leaving 11 bases between. The CDR3 sequence is 12 residues long. The germline CDR1 and CDR2 sequences are MNHNS and SASEGT. Written as DNA, the CDR3 is TGTGCCAGCACGAGGGATTCGAACGTCCTGACTTTC. The encoded protein is CASTRDSNVLTF.